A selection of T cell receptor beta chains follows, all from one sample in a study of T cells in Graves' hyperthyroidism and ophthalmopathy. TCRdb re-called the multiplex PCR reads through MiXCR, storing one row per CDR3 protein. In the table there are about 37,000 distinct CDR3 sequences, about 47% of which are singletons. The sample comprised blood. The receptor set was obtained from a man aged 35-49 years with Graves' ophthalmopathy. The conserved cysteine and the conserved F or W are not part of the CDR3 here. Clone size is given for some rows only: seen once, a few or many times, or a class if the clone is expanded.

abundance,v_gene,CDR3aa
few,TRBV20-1,SAPGTSGGWREQF
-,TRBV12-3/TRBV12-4,ASREGTEAF
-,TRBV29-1,SVWTGDGLAEQF
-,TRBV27,ASSWTSGDTQY
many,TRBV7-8,ASSESELNTEAF
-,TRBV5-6,TSSLGWGIGNTIY
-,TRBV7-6,ASSLWLAGYEQF
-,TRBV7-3,ASSSAGTGGLF
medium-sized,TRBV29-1,SVGTDYGYT
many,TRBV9,ASSELTGTGRNEQF
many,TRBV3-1,ASSLEGTYEQY
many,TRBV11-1,ASSPRGDRVTGELF
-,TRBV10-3,AIRGGLAGGYT
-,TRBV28,ASSRGTQGNTEAF
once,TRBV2,ASSEARGYDEQF
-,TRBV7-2,ASSPSGGAYEQH
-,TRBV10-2,ASRRQGNSHEQY
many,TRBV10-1,ASSGGLKLNEQF
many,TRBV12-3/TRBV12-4,ASSSTTTTGVLRPLSYEQY
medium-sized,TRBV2,ASRAGTGGGDTQY
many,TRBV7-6,ASSSRQGHQETQY
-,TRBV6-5,ASSPGTRNTGDTQY
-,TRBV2,ASRRDRGRANTGELL
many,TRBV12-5,ASGRSRQENTEAF
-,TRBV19,ASSTGRQGDEKLF
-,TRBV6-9,ASRARTVGTGELY
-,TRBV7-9,ASSLTSGDPYNEQF
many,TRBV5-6,ASSFRAAQGTGELF
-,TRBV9,ASSVGQGSEKLF
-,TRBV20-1,SAIQRHPSPLHFGNIQY
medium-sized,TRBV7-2,ASSLGGGNTIY
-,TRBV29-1,SVQGSTDTQY
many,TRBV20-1,SREFWGGGALGDGETQY
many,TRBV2,ASSGTTSELAWAGEQF
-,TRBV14,ATGVGDPNEKLF
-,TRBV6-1,AGGLGRVEKLF
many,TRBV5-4,ASSSRGYGTGELF